This T cell receptor beta chain was sequenced during a study of Graves' ophthalmopathy and Graves' hyperthyroidism. Broader study findings: Blood also held most thyroid clonotypes expanded above 0.001 frequency.

As the template, RNA transcripts were used to amplify TCR beta CDR3 regions. The library came from an HTBI-primed first-round RT-PCR and a second-round multiplex PCR. TCRdb itself ran the multiplex PCR reads through MiXCR, one entry per CDR3 protein. The sample gives around 1,200,000 distinct CDR3 sequences, roughly two fifths of which show up once; over 8.5% is in the top ten. This clonotype was detected many times. The antigen remains unidentified. Pregnancy or lactation, uncontrolled infections and other autoimmune diseases were grounds for excluding patients. Clinicians diagnosed using symptoms, serum thyroxine, TRAb, thyroid ultrasound and orbital computed tomography. V was clipped by 8 bases and J by 0 bases, with 10 bases between them. Looked up from germline, CDR1 is MNHNS and CDR2 is SASEGT. The CDR3 covers 13 residues.

The clonotype comes from an adult man with Graves' hyperthyroidism. The specimen sequenced was peripheral blood or thyroid tissue (not recorded which). The chain recombines TRBV6-1 with TRBJ1-1, with D perhaps matching TRBD1 (5 bases). DNA of the CDR3: TGTGCCAGCCAAGGACAACTGAACACTGAAGCTTTCTTT. Amino acids: CASQGQLNTEAFF.